This T cell receptor (beta chain) was recovered during a study of cytomegalovirus exposure and HLA in healthy donors. Overall study findings and caveats: According to the study, about 180 TCR beta chains were cytomegalovirus-associated.

Assay used: immunoSEQ multiplex PCR; TCRdb lists only in-frame clones, some missing. The sample has more than 55,000 clones, nearly 90% seen once. With regard to this clone: What it recognizes is unknown.

This CDR3 contains 15 residues. The germline CDR1 and CDR2 sequences are GTSNPN and SVGIG (reference sequence). J was trimmed by 2 bases and V by 1 base; bases with no gene match: 6. The origin of this receptor is a woman between 18 and 29 years old in good health and CMV-seronegative. Sequencing was performed on PBMCs. The chain joins TRBV30 to TRBJ2-5; 8 nucleotides match TRBD1. The CDR3 loop reads CAWSADTGGQETQYF. DNA for the CDR3: TGTGCCTGGAGTGCCGACACAGGGGGACAAGAGACCCAGTACTTC. Looking up the rest from reference TRBV30 and TRBJ2-5 gives the full variable domain: SQTIHQWPATLVQPVGSPLSLECTVEGTSNPNLYWYRQAAGRGLQLLFYSVGIGQISSEVPQNLSASRPQDRQFILSSKKLLLSDSGFYLCAWSADTGGQETQYFGPGTRLLVL.